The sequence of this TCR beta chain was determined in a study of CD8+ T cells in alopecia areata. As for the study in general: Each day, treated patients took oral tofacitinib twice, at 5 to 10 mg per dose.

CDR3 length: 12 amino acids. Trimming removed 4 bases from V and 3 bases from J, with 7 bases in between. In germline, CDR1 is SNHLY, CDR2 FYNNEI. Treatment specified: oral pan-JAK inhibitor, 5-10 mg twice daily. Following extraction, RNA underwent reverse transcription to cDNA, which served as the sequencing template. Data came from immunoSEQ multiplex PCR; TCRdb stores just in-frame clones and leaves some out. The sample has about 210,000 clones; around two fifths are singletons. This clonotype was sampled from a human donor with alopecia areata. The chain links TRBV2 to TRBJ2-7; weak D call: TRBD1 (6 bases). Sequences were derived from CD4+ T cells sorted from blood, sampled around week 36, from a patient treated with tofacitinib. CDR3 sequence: CASSADSYEQYF. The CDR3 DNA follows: TGTGCCAGCAGTGCGGACAGCTACGAGCAGTACTTC.